The 22 T cell receptor beta chains below were found in one sample sequenced in a study of T cell repertoires in cytomegalovirus infection. One entry per CDR3 protein, called by TCRdb with MiXCR from the reads. The table lists some 400,000 distinct CDR3 sequences, approximately 30% of them singletons. Source material: PBMCs. These receptor sequences come from a human donor in good health (CMV status not recorded). Some clones in this sample may be carry-over from other donors' samples.

V gene TRBV10-3 combines with J gene TRBJ2-7; TRBD1 is a possible D gene (7 bases). This CDR3 contains 14 residues. The germline gives CDR1 ENHRY, CDR2 SYGVKD. Trimming took off 5 bases at V and 5 bases at J, with 16 bases between the two ends. The CDR3 region has the DNA TGTGCCATCAGTCTGACAGGGACGGGAGACGAGCAGTACTTC. Amino acids: CAISLTGTGDEQYF.

This sequence joins TRBV4-2 and TRBJ2-3; D gene ambiguous. Germline V gene lookup returns CDR1 LGHNA and CDR2 YNFKEQ. Trimming shortened V by 1 base and J by 4 bases, and 9 bases separated the two germline ends. This CDR3 is built from 14 residues. The CDR3 spells CASSQVPDPDTQYF. The CDR3 DNA reads TGTGCCAGCAGCCAAGTACCGGACCCAGATACGCAGTATTTT.

There are many counts of this clonotype. This chain uses TRBV7-6 with TRBJ2-5; D assignment may be TRBD1 or TRBD2 (5 bases each). This CDR3 region has 13 residues. Trimming took 5 bases from V and 3 from J, leaving 10 bases between them. The germline V gene encodes CDR1 SGHVS and CDR2 FNYEAQ. The DNA of the CDR3 is TGTGCCAGCAGCCCCGGGACCAAAGAGACCCAGTACTTC. Residues: CASSPGTKETQYF.

This sequence joins TRBV7-6 and TRBJ2-7, with TRBD1 identical over 11 bases. The length of the CDR3 is 15 residues. Trimming took 5 bases from V and 4 from J; bases not matched to a gene: 7. Germline CDR1 is SGHVS and CDR2 is FNYEAQ. DNA of the CDR3: TGTGCCAGCAGCCCCTTCGGGACAGGGGGTTACGAGCAGTACTTC. Amino acids: CASSPFGTGGYEQYF.

The chain recombines TRBV5-4 with TRBJ1-2; D not resolved. Trimming shortened V by 1 base and J by 7 bases, and 11 bases separated the two germline ends. CDR3 length equals 13 residues. Germline loops: CDR1 SGHNT, CDR2 YYREEE (reference sequence). CDR3 residues: CASSLPGKGGYTF. The CDR3, as DNA: TGTGCCAGCAGCTTGCCGGGGAAGGGTGGCTACACCTTC. The entire variable domain, with the rest obtained from reference TRBV5-4 and TRBJ1-2, is as follows: ETGVTQSPTHLIKTRGQQVTLRCSSQSGHNTVSWYQQALGQGPQFIFQYYREEENGRGNFPPRFSGLQFPNYSSELNVNALELDDSALYLCASSLPGKGGYTFGSGTRLTVV.

In this sample, this clonotype turned up a few times. The chain is built from TRBV6-2 or TRBV6-3 and TRBJ2-5, with TRBD1 matching over 7 bases. Germline CDR1 MNHEY, CDR2 SVGEGT. The CDR3 consists of 16 residues. V shed 2 bases, J shed 5 bases, and the junction held 11 bases outside the gene matches. CDR3 protein: CASSYAHQGVRETQYF. In nucleotides, the CDR3 is TGTGCCAGCAGTTACGCCCATCAGGGGGTCCGGGAGACCCAGTACTTC.

The chain couples TRBV24-1 to TRBJ1-5; D uncertain. Germline CDR1 reads KGHDR; CDR2 reads SFDVKD. The CDR3 has 16 amino acids. The V and J ends lost 3 bases and 6 bases respectively, with 17 bases between them. DNA of the CDR3: TGTGCCACCAGTGATAACAGCGCCGGGGATGCTCAGCCCCAGCATTTT. Its protein is CATSDNSAGDAQPQHF.

V is TRBV6-1 and J is TRBJ2-1, with TRBD2 as a possible D gene (5 bases). The CDR3 has 16 residues. V was pared by 2 bases and J by 5 bases, with 16 bases between. Germline V gives CDR1 MNHNS, CDR2 SASEGT. This CDR3 reads CASSEMIEGWDNEQFF. In nucleotides, the CDR3 is TGTGCCAGCAGTGAAATGATAGAGGGATGGGACAATGAGCAGTTCTTC.

The chain has TRBV19 and TRBJ1-6; 9 bases are a match to TRBD1. Germline values: CDR1 LNHDA, CDR2 SQIVND (reference sequence). Trimming cost V 4 bases and J 7 bases; bases outside gene matches: 5. The CDR3 sequence is 15 residues long. CDR3 coding DNA: TGTGCCAGTAGTACCTGGACAGGGGTGAATTCACCCCTCCACTTT. Its translation: CASSTWTGVNSPLHF.

The chain employs TRBV30 and TRBJ1-1; D is perhaps TRBD1 (6 bases). This CDR3 comprises 14 residues. V lost 5 bases to trimming and J lost 4 bases, with 17 bases between them. CDR1 is GTSNPN, CDR2 SVGIG, per germline (reference sequence). The CDR3 DNA reads as TGTGCCTGGCGAAGGGGGGCCGGGGGCACTGAAGCTTTCTTT. Translating it yields CAWRRGAGGTEAFF.

About this clonotype itself: Given the absence of the conserved phenylalanine or tryptophan at the CDR3 end, a read error is likely. The CDR3 region is CASSNQGARGTEAFC. For the CDR3, the DNA is TGTGCCAGTAGTAATCAGGGGGCGCGGGGAACTGAAGCTTTCTGT. The genes are TRBV19 and TRBJ1-1; 8 bases fit TRBD1. V lost 4 bases, J lost 5 bases, and 9 bases stayed unmatched. CDR1 is LNHDA and CDR2 is SQIVND in the germline V gene (reference sequence). The CDR3 length is 15 residues.

This clonotype was observed a handful of times. The chain recombines TRBV6-1 with TRBJ1-1, with TRBD1 matching 10 bases. The CDR3 contains 15 residues. Germline trimming cut 3 bases from V and 1 base from J; bases unmatched to any gene: 2. The germline CDR1 and CDR2 sequences are MNHNS and SASEGT. The CDR3 nucleotides read TGTGCCAGCAGTGATTGGGACAGGGGGAACACTGAAGCTTTCTTT. Translating gives CASSDWDRGNTEAFF.

The sample holds many counts of this clonotype. This chain links TRBV7-6 with TRBJ1-2; D unclear. This CDR3 spans 14 amino acids. Germline loops: CDR1 SGHVS, CDR2 FNYEAQ. V was cut by 7 bases and J by 4 bases, with 16 bases left in between. DNA for the CDR3: TGTGCCAGCACCGTCACGTCGGGGAGCTATGGCTACACCTTC. It is translated as CASTVTSGSYGYTF.

This clonotype has a handful of counts. The CDR3 DNA follows: TGTGCCAGCAGCTTACAGCGCATCTCTGGAAACACCATATATTTT. Translation: CASSLQRISGNTIYF. This sequence joins TRBV11-1 and TRBJ1-3; D not certain. Looked up from germline, CDR1 is SGHAT and CDR2 is FQDESV (reference sequence). V lost 2 bases, J lost 0 bases, and 8 bases lay in between. This CDR3 region has 15 residues.

On this clonotype: A read error may be the cause here, since a much bigger clone is one base away. The V gene is TRBV6-2 or TRBV6-3, the J gene TRBJ2-5, with D perhaps matching TRBD2 (5 bases). Germline assignment: CDR1 MNHEY and CDR2 SVGEGT. CDR3 length: 14 amino acids. CDR3 DNA sequence: TGTGCCTGCAGTTACGACGGGGTCCAAAAGACCCAGTACTTC. Its translation: CACSYDGVQKTQYF.

The chain recombines TRBV20-1 with TRBJ2-1; D remains unclear. The V and J ends lost 1 base and 3 bases respectively, with 10 bases between them. The V gene's germline CDR1 is DFQATT and CDR2 SNEGSKA (reference sequence). This CDR3 is 14 amino acids long. The CDR3 loop is CSARVATGYNEQFF. The CDR3 coding sequence is TGCAGTGCTAGAGTTGCGACCGGCTACAATGAGCAGTTCTTC.

The chain links TRBV4-2 to TRBJ1-1; 12 nucleotides match TRBD1. This CDR3 region has 18 residues. Germline V lookup: CDR1 LGHNA, CDR2 YNFKEQ. The V gene end was trimmed by 0 bases and the J gene end by 3 bases; junction bases not matched to a gene: 8. In nucleotides, the CDR3 is TGTGCCAGCAGCCAAGATGAGGGACAGGGGGCGGGGGACACTGAAGCTTTCTTT. Its protein product is CASSQDEGQGAGDTEAFF.

This clonotype has only a few counts. The chain has TRBV27 and TRBJ2-7; the D is unclear. Trimming removed 4 bases from V and 3 bases from J, with 13 bases in between. This CDR3 comprises 14 residues. CDR1 MNHEY and CDR2 SMNVEV come from the germline V gene (reference sequence). CDR3 DNA sequence: TGTGCCAGCAGTTCCTTGGATAACCGCTACGAGCAGTACTTC. Amino acid sequence: CASSSLDNRYEQYF.

This clonotype was picked up a small number of times. In DNA, the CDR3 is TGTGCCAGCAGCGACAGGGGGCGGAGGGGAGAGACCCAGTACTTC. Amino acids: CASSDRGRRGETQYF. This rearrangement joins TRBV7-8 to TRBJ2-5; 10 nucleotides match TRBD1. The CDR3 covers 15 residues. Germline loops: CDR1 SGHVS, CDR2 FQNEAQ. Losses at the gene ends were 5 bases for V and 4 bases for J; bases not matched to a gene: 7.

The gene calls are TRBV28 and TRBJ1-4; D perhaps matches TRBD1 (6 bases). This CDR3 has 15 residues. V was shortened by 2 bases and J by 5 bases, with 12 bases between the two germline ends. CDR1 is MDHEN, CDR2 SYDVKM, per germline. CDR3: CASSLLGAGNEKLFF. The CDR3 bases are TGTGCCAGCAGTTTACTGGGGGCAGGGAATGAAAAACTGTTTTTT. Together with reference TRBV28 and TRBJ1-4, the CDR3 gives the full variable domain: DVKVTQSSRYLVKRTGEKVFLECVQDMDHENMFWYRQDPGLGLRLIYFSYDVKMKEKGDIPEGYSVSREKKERFSLILESASTNQTSMYLCASSLLGAGNEKLFFGSGTQLSVL.

The rearrangement joins TRBV11-2 to TRBJ2-3; D unresolved. Germline V CDR1 and CDR2: SGHAT, FQNNGV. The CDR3 covers 14 residues. V shed 2 bases and J shed 4 bases, with 10 bases lying between them. Here the CDR3 DNA reads TGTGCCAGCAGCTTAACAGCAATCCCAGATACGCAGTATTTT. It specifies CASSLTAIPDTQYF.

Remarks on this clonotype: One end of the junction is discordant with germline, which a read error may explain. V usage is TRBV7-9 and J usage is TRBJ2-7; 10 bases align to TRBD2. Germline V gives CDR1 SEHNR, CDR2 FQNEAQ (reference sequence). This CDR3 comprises 15 residues. CDR3 bases: TGTGCCAGCCGCTTAGAGCGGGGGGGTTCCTACGAGCAGTACTTC. This gives the protein CASRLERGGSYEQYF.